The rows below give T cell receptor beta chains drawn from one sample of a study of T-cell memory formation after mild COVID-19. One entry per CDR3 protein results from TCRdb running MiXCR on the 5' RACE reads. The profile shows 90,000 to 120,000 distinct CDR3 sequences, about 15% of them singletons. The sequenced sample was PBMCs or a T cell subset sorted from them (not recorded which). All receptors come from a man aged 18 to 30 who had mild COVID-19 (a few samples of this study predate the infection). Cell type and time point are not known. CDR3s include the opening cysteine and the closing phenylalanine or tryptophan. A D gene is named only where the DNA matches it firmly. The size of a clone is reported for some rows only, either as once, few or many, or as a class for expanded clones.

clone size | D gene | J gene | V gene | CDR3 DNA | CDR3 protein
few | NA | TRBJ2-1 | TRBV9 | TGTGCCAGCAGCGTGGGCAGTGTACTTTACAATGAGCAGTTCTTC | CASSVGSVLYNEQFF
few | TRBD1 | TRBJ1-2 | TRBV6-2/TRBV6-3 | TGTGCCAGCAGCCAGACAGGGGGATATAACTATGGCTACACCTTC | CASSQTGGYNYGYTF
NA | TRBD1 | TRBJ1-4 | TRBV20-1 | TGCAGTGCTGGGGACAGGGGAACTAATGAAAAACTGTTTTTT | CSAGDRGTNEKLFF
few | TRBD1 | TRBJ2-1 | TRBV7-9 | TGTGCCAGCAGGCCACAGGGGAAGAGGCTCTACAATGAGCAGTTCTTC | CASRPQGKRLYNEQFF
few | NA | TRBJ2-2 | TRBV11-3 | TGTGCCAGCAGCGGCCTATTATTGATGGGAGGGAACACCGGGGAGCTGTTTTTT | CASSGLLLMGGNTGELFF
NA | NA | TRBJ2-3 | TRBV3-1 | TGTGCCAGCAGCCAAGAGCTAGATCATACGCAGTATTTT | CASSQELDHTQYF
many | NA | TRBJ2-2 | TRBV7-9 | TGTGCCAGCAGCTTAACGAGCCTAGCCGGGGAGCTGTTTTTT | CASSLTSLAGELFF
NA | NA | TRBJ2-7 | TRBV27 | TGTGCCAGCAGTGCAAAAGGGGACGGCTACGAGCAGTACTTC | CASSAKGDGYEQYF
many | NA | TRBJ2-2 | TRBV7-6 | TGTGCCAGCAGCTGGACCGGGACGTCGGCGTCCGGGGAGCTGTTTTTT | CASSWTGTSASGELFF
NA | TRBD1 | TRBJ2-7 | TRBV10-3 | TGTGCCATCAGTGAAAGTCAGGGGGCCTACGAGCAGTACTTC | CAISESQGAYEQYF
few | TRBD1 | TRBJ1-1 | TRBV4-1 | TGCGCCAGCAGCCACGTTACAGGGGGAAACACTGAAGCTTTCTTT | CASSHVTGGNTEAFF
NA | NA | TRBJ2-7 | TRBV20-1 | TGCAGTGCTTGGAAAGGGGGGGCGTTCGACGAGCAGTACTTC | CSAWKGGAFDEQYF
NA | TRBD1 | TRBJ1-6 | TRBV4-1 | TGCGCCAGCAGCCTCCATCCATGGGAAACAGGGGTGGTTTCACCCCTCCACTTT | CASSLHPWETGVVSPLHF
NA | NA | TRBJ1-2 | TRBV7-2 | TGTGCCAGCAGCTTAGAGAACTATGGCTACACCTTC | CASSLENYGYTF
few | TRBD1 | TRBJ1-1 | TRBV3-1 | TGTGCCAGCAGCCCCGACAGGGATGACACTGAAGCTTTCTTT | CASSPDRDDTEAFF
many | TRBD2 | TRBJ2-1 | TRBV27 | TGTGCCAGCACCGACGCGGGGCTAGCGGGGGACAATGAGCAGTTCTTC | CASTDAGLAGDNEQFF
NA | NA | TRBJ1-2 | TRBV10-2 | TGCGCCAGCAGTGAAAACGCAGGGTATAACTATGGCTACACCTTC | CASSENAGYNYGYTF
NA | NA | TRBJ2-3 | TRBV24-1 | TGTGCCACCAGTGATAATATGTGGACAGATACGCAGTATTTT | CATSDNMWTDTQYF
few | NA | TRBJ2-1 | TRBV7-6 | TGTGCCAGCAGCTCGGGACGGCCGAGCTCCTACAATGAGCAGTTCTTC | CASSSGRPSSYNEQFF
few | NA | TRBJ2-7 | TRBV21-1 | TGTGCCAGCAGCCTCAGCGGGGGGCTACTCCCTTTATTCCCTTACGAGCAGTACTTC | CASSLSGGLLPLFPYEQYF
few | NA | TRBJ1-5 | TRBV6-5 | TGTGCCAGCAGTTACGGGAGCACTCAGCCCCAGCATTTT | CASSYGSTQPQHF
NA | TRBD2 | TRBJ2-1 | TRBV7-9 | TGTGCCAGCAAAGCGGGGGAGCAGTTCTTC | CASKAGEQFF
NA | TRBD2 | TRBJ2-1 | TRBV6-5 | TGTGCCAGCAGTTACTCCGGCGGGAGCGATGAGCAGTTCTTC | CASSYSGGSDEQFF
many | NA | TRBJ1-2 | TRBV20-1 | TGCAGTGCTAGAGATGGGCAGGGGATTACTAACTATGGCTACACCTTC | CSARDGQGITNYGYTF
many | NA | TRBJ2-7 | TRBV7-6 | TGTGCCAGCAGCTTAGGGTCAGGGGTGAGCTCCTACGAGCAGTACTTC | CASSLGSGVSSYEQYF
NA | NA | TRBJ2-1 | TRBV14 | TGTGCCAGCAGCCCGAGGGACCTAGTAGCGGTTTGGGATGAGCAGTTCTTC | CASSPRDLVAVWDEQFF
many | TRBD2 | TRBJ2-1 | TRBV3-1 | TGTGCCGCGGGGGGGAGCTCCTACAATGAGCAGTTCTTC | CAAGGSSYNEQFF
NA | NA | TRBJ2-7 | TRBV20-1 | TGCAGTGCTAACTTAGGGGGTCCAAGCGAGCAGTACTTC | CSANLGGPSEQYF
NA | NA | TRBJ1-2 | TRBV9 | TGTGCCAGCAGCGTAGTCCAGGGGAGTGGTGGCTACACCTTC | CASSVVQGSGGYTF
many | NA | TRBJ2-7 | TRBV29-1 | TGCAGCGCCATGGGCAGAGCCTACGAGCAGTACTTC | CSAMGRAYEQYF
few | NA | TRBJ2-4 | TRBV20-1 | TGCAGTGCTAGAGTCCGAATAGCCAAAAACATTCAGTACTTC | CSARVRIAKNIQYF
few | NA | TRBJ2-1 | TRBV12-3/TRBV12-4 | TGTGCCAGCAGTACCCGGCAGTACAATGAGCAGTTCTTC | CASSTRQYNEQFF
NA | TRBD1 | TRBJ1-5 | TRBV12-3/TRBV12-4 | TGTGCCAGCAGGTTGGGACAGCGCAATCAGCCCCAGCATTTT | CASRLGQRNQPQHF
many | NA | TRBJ1-1 | TRBV6-2/TRBV6-3 | TGTGCCAGCAGTTTCAGGGTTACTGAAGCTTTCTTT | CASSFRVTEAFF
NA | TRBD1 | TRBJ2-1 | TRBV6-6 | TGTGCCAGCAGTCCGGGACAGAACAATGAGCAGTTCTTC | CASSPGQNNEQFF
few | NA | TRBJ2-5 | TRBV7-6 | TGTGCCAGCAGCTCGTCTCTAGCTTCGGAGACCCAGTACTTC | CASSSSLASETQYF
NA | NA | TRBJ2-1 | TRBV5-5 | TGTGCCAGCAGGGCGACCACTAGGACAAGCTCCTACAATGAGCAGTTCTTC | CASRATTRTSSYNEQFF